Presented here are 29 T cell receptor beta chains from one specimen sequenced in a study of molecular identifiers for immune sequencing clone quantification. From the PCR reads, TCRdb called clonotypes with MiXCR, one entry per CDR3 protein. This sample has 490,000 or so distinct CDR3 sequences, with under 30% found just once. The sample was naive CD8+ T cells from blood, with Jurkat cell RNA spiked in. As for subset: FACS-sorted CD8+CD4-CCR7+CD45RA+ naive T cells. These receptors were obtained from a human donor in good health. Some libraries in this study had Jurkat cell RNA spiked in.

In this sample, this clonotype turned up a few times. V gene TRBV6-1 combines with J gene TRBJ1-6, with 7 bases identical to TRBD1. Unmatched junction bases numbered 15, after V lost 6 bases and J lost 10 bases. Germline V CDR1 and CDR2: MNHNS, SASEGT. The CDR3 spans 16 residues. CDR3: CASSPRGTDTPSPLHF. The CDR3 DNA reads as TGTGCCAGCAGCCCGCGCGGGACAGACACTCCCTCACCCCTCCACTTT.

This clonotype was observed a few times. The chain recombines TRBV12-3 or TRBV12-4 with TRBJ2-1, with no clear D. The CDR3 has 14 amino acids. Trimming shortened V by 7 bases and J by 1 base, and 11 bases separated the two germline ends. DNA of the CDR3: TGTGCCAGCATGCCGAAATGGTCCTACAATGAGCAGTTCTTC. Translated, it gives CASMPKWSYNEQFF.

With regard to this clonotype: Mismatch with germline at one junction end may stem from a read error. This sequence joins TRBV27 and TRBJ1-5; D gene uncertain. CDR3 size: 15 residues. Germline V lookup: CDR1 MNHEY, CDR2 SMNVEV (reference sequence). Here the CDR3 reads CASSLLMARNQPPHF. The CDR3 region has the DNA TGTGCCAGCAGTTTATTAATGGCCCGGAATCAGCCCCCGCATTTT.

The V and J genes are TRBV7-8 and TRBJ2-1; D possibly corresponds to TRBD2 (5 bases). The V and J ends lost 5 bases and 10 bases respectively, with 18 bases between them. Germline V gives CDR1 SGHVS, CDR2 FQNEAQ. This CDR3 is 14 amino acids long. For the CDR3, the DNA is TGTGCCAGCAGCCCGAGCTTCGGATCGGGGGAGCAGTTCTTC. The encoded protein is CASSPSFGSGEQFF.

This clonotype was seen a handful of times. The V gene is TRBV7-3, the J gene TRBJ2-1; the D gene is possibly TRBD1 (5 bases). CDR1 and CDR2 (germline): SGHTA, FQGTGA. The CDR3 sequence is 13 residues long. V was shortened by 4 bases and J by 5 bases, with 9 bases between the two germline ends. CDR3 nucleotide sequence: TGTGCCAGCAGCTCTAAAGGGGACAATGAGCAGTTCTTC. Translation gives CASSSKGDNEQFF.

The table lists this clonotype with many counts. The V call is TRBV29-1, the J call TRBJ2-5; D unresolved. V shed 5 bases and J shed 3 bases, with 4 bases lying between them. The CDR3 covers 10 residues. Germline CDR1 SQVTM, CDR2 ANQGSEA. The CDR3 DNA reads TGCAGCGTTCGGGAAGAGACCCAGTACTTC. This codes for CSVREETQYF.

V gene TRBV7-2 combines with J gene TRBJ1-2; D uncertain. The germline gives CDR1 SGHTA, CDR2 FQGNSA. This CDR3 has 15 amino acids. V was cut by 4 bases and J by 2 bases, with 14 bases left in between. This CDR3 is CASSSRESLNYGYTF. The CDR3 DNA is TGTGCCAGCAGCTCACGGGAGTCACTAAACTATGGCTACACCTTC.

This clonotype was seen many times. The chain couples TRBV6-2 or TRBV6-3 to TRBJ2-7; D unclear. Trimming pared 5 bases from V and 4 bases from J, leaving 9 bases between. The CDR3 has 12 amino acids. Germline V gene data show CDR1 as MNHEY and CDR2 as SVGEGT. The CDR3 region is CASSPREYEQYF. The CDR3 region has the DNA TGTGCCAGCAGTCCAAGGGAATACGAGCAGTACTTC.

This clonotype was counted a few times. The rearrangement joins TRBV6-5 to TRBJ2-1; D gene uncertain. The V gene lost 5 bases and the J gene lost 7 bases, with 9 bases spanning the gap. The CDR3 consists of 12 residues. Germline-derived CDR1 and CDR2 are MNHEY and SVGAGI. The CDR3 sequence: CASSKSRNEQFF. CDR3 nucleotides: TGTGCCAGCAGTAAATCCCGGAATGAGCAGTTCTTC.

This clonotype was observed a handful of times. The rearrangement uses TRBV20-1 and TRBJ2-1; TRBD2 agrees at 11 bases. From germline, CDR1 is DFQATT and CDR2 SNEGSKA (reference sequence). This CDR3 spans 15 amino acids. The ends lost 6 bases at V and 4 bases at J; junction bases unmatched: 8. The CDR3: CSAASGLADYNEQFF. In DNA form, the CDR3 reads TGCAGTGCCGCATCGGGACTAGCGGATTACAATGAGCAGTTCTTC.

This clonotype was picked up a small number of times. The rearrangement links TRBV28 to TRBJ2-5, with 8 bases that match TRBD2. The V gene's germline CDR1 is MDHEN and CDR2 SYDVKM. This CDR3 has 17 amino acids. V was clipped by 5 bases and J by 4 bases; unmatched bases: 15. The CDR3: CASSNALGVAGRETQYF. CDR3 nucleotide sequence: TGTGCCAGCAGTAATGCCCTGGGCGTAGCGGGAAGAGAGACCCAGTACTTC.

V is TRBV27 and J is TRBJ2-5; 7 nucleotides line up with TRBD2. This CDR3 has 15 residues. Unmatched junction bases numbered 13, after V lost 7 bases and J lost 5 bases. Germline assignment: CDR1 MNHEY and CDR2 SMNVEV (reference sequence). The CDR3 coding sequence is TGTGCCAGCACCCCACTAGCGACTCTATTGGAGACCCAGTACTTC. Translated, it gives CASTPLATLLETQYF.

CDR3 sequence (DNA): TGTGCCACCAGCAGTTTAGCGGGAGTTTTCACAGATACGCAGTATTTT. It translates to CATSSLAGVFTDTQYF. The chain recombines TRBV15 with TRBJ2-3; the match to TRBD2 covers 9 bases. The V and J ends lost 3 bases and 2 bases, in that order; junction bases with no gene match: 6. The CDR3 runs to 16 residues. Germline CDR1 reads LNHNV; CDR2 reads YYDKDF (reference sequence).

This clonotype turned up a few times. The CDR3 loop is CASSLAQLAGTGELFF. The CDR3 bases are TGTGCCAGCAGCTTAGCGCAACTAGCGGGCACCGGGGAGCTGTTTTTT. The chain carries TRBV7-9 and TRBJ2-2; TRBD2 aligns across 9 bases. The CDR3 has 16 residues. V gave up 0 bases and J gave up 4 bases; unmatched junction bases: 3. The germline V gene has CDR1 SEHNR and CDR2 FQNEAQ (reference sequence).

The CDR3, as DNA: TGTGCCAGCACCACCCCGGCAGCCATGAACACTGAAGCTTTCTTT. Translation gives CASTTPAAMNTEAFF. J is TRBJ1-1 and V is TRBV2; D unresolved. V shed 7 bases and J shed 0 bases, with 15 bases lying between them. CDR3 length: 15 residues. Germline CDR1 reads SNHLY; CDR2 reads FYNNEI.

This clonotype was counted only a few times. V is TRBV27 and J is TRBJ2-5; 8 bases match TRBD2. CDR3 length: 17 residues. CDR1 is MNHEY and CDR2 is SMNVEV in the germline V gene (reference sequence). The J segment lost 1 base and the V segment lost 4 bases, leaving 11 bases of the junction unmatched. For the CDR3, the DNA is TGTGCCAGCAGTTCCCTCTATAGCGGGATAAGCCAAGAGACCCAGTACTTC. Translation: CASSSLYSGISQETQYF.

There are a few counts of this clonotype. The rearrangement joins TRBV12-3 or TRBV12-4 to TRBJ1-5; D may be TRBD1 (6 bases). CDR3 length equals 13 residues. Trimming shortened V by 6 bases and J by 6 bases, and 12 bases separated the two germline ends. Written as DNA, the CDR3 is TGTGCCAGCAGGTTGGGGGCGCGTCAGCCCCAGCATTTT. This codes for CASRLGARQPQHF.

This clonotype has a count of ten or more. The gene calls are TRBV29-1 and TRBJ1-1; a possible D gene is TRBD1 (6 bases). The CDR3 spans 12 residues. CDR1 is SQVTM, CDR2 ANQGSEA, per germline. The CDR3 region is CAKTGLNTEAFF. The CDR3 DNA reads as TGCGCAAAGACAGGACTGAACACTGAAGCTTTCTTT.

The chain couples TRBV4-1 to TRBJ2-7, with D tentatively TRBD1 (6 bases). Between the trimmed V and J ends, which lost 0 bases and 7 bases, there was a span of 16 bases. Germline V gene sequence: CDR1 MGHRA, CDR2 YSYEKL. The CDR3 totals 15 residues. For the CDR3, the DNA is TGCGCCAGCAGCCAAGATGGGGACCAGGGGTGGGAGCAGTACTTC. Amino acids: CASSQDGDQGWEQYF.

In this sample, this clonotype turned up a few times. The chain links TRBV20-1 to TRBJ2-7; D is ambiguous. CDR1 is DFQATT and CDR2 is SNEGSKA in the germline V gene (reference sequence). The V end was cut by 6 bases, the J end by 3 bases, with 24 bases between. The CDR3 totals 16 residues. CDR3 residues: CSANTLTNSILYEQYF. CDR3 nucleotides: TGCAGTGCGAACACCCTCACGAATAGTATCCTCTACGAGCAGTACTTC.

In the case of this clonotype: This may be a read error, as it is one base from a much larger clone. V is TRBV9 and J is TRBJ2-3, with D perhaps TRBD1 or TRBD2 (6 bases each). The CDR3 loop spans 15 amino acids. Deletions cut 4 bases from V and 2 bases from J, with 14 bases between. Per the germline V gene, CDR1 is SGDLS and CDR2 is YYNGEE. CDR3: CASSMGGRATDTQYF. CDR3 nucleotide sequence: TGTGCCAGCAGCATGGGGGGCAGGGCCACAGATACGCAGTATTTT.

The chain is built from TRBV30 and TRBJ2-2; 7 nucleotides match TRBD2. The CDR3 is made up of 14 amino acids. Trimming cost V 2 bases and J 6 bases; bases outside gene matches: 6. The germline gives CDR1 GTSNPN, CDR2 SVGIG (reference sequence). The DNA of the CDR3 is TGTGCCTGGAGTCCCTCGGGGGGAGCCGGGGAGCTGTTTTTT. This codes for CAWSPSGGAGELFF. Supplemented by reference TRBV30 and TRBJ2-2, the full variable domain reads SQTIHQWPATLVQPVGSPLSLECTVEGTSNPNLYWYRQAAGRGLQLLFYSVGIGQISSEVPQNLSASRPQDRQFILSSKKLLLSDSGFYLCAWSPSGGAGELFFGEGSRLTVL.

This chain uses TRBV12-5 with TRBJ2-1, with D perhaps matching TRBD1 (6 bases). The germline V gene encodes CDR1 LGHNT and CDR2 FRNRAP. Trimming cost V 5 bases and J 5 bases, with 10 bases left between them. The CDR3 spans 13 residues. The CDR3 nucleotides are TGTGCTAGTGGTCCCTCAGGGGACAATGAGCAGTTCTTC. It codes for CASGPSGDNEQFF.

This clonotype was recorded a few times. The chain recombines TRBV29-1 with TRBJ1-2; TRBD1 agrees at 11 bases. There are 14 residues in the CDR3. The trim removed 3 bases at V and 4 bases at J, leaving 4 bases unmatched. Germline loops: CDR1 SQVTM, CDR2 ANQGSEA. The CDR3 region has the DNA TGCAGCGTTGACCCAGGGACAGGGGGCTATGGCTACACCTTC. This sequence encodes CSVDPGTGGYGYTF. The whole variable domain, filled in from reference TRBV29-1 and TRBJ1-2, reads SAVISQKPSRDICQRGTSLTIQCQVDSQVTMMFWYRQQPGQSLTLIATANQGSEATYESGFVIDKFPISRPNLTFSTLTVSNMSPEDSSIYLCSVDPGTGGYGYTFGSGTRLTVV.

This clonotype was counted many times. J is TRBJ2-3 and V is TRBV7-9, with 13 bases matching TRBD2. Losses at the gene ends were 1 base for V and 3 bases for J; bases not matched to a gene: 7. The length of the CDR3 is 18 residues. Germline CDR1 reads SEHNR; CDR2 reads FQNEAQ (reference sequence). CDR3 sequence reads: CASSLDETSGGPTDTQYF. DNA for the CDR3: TGTGCCAGCAGCTTAGATGAGACTAGCGGGGGGCCGACAGATACGCAGTATTTT. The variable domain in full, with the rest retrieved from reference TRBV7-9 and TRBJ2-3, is DTGVSQNPRHKITKRGQNVTFRCDPISEHNRLYWYRQTLGQGPEFLTYFQNEAQLEKSRLLSDRFSAERPKGSFSTLEIQRTEQGDSAMYLCASSLDETSGGPTDTQYFGPGTRLTVL.

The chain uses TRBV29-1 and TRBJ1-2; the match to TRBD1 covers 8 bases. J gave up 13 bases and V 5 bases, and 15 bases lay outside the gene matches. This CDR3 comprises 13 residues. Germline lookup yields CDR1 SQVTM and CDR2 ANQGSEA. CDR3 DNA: TGCAGCGTTAGGATGGTGATACAGGGGGACTGCACCTTC. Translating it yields CSVRMVIQGDCTF.

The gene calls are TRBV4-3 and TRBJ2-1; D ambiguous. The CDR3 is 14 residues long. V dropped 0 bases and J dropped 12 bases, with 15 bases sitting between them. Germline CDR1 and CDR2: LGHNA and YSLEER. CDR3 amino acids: CASSQDLTSRVQFF. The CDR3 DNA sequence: TGCGCCAGCAGCCAAGATCTAACCTCTAGGGTGCAGTTCTTC.

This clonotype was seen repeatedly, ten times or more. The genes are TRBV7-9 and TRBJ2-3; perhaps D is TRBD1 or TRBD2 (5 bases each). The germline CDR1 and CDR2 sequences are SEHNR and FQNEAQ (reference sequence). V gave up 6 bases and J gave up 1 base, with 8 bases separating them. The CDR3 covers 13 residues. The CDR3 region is CASSRDGTDTQYF. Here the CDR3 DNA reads TGTGCCAGCAGTAGGGACGGCACAGATACGCAGTATTTT.

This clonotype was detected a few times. CDR3 region: CASSLVADRLDEQYF. DNA of the CDR3: TGCGCCAGCAGCTTGGTGGCGGACAGGCTCGACGAGCAGTACTTC. The V gene is TRBV5-1, the J gene TRBJ2-7; TRBD1 matches at 7 bases. CDR3 size: 15 residues. Germline lookup yields CDR1 SGHRS and CDR2 YFSETQ. V lost 0 bases to trimming and J lost 5 bases; unmatched junction nucleotides: 8.